Listed here are 27 T cell receptor beta chains from one sample, sequenced in a study of yellow fever vaccine responses in identical twins. TCRdb redid the calling of the RT-PCR reads with MiXCR, one entry per CDR3 protein. The data contain 3,500 to 4,500 distinct CDR3 sequences, 81% of them singletons. The sample in question was T cells from blood (PBMCs), unsorted or a sorted subset (not recorded which), obtained before or after yellow fever vaccination (not recorded which). These receptors came from a young woman who received the yellow fever vaccine.

The chain has TRBV20-1 and TRBJ1-5; D gene unclear. The CDR3 runs 15 residues. V gave up 3 bases and J gave up 6 bases, with 18 bases separating them. Germline loops: CDR1 DFQATT, CDR2 SNEGSKA (reference sequence). CDR3 bases: TGCAGTGCTAGTGCGTTCGGAGGCCGGGGTCAGCCCCAGCATTTT. Amino acid sequence: CSASAFGGRGQPQHF.

This clonotype was detected once. The chain combines TRBV20-1 with TRBJ2-7; D is possibly TRBD1 (5 bases). The germline V gene encodes CDR1 DFQATT and CDR2 SNEGSKA (reference sequence). The CDR3 length is 13 residues. Trimming stripped 3 bases from V and 3 bases from J, with 12 bases between. CDR3 in DNA: TGCAGTGCTAGTTACAGGCTACACTACGAGCAGTACTTC. Residues: CSASYRLHYEQYF.

The chain recombines TRBV11-3 with TRBJ1-6; D is unresolved. CDR3 size: 16 residues. The V and J ends lost 1 base and 9 bases respectively, with 16 bases between them. Germline CDR1 SGHNT, CDR2 YENEEA. DNA of the CDR3: TGTGCCAGCAGCTTAGGCGACTCCGGTCCGGGTTCACCCCTCCACTTT. Its translation: CASSLGDSGPGSPLHF.

This chain links TRBV11-1 with TRBJ1-1; maybe TRBD1 (5 bases). The length of the CDR3 is 13 residues. V shed 4 bases and J shed 11 bases, with 17 bases lying between them. From germline, CDR1 is SGHAT and CDR2 FQDESV (reference sequence). CDR3 loop: CASSYLLGVWAFF. The CDR3 DNA sequence: TGTGCCAGCAGCTACCTTCTAGGGGTTTGGGCTTTCTTT.

The chain has TRBV5-8 and TRBJ2-3; D ambiguous. Trimming stripped 0 bases from V and 2 bases from J, with 10 bases between. The CDR3 sequence is 15 residues long. Germline-derived CDR1 and CDR2 are SGHTS and YDEGEE. For the CDR3, the DNA is TGTGCCAGCAGCTTGGTGCAGTCCCTCACAGATACGCAGTATTTT. This gives the protein CASSLVQSLTDTQYF.

The count of this clonotype is one. Here the CDR3 DNA reads TGTGCCAGCAGCCTAACTAGACCCCAAGAGACCCAGTACTTC. Encoded protein: CASSLTRPQETQYF. This sequence joins TRBV13 and TRBJ2-5; a possible D gene is TRBD2 (5 bases). The CDR3 length is 14 residues. Germline CDR1 reads PRHDT; CDR2 reads FYEKMQ (reference sequence). The V and J ends lost 5 bases and 1 base respectively, with 11 bases between them. Full variable domain (outside the CDR3, taken from reference TRBV13 and TRBJ2-5): AAGVIQSPRHLIKEKRETATLKCYPIPRHDTVYWYQQGPGQDPQFLISFYEKMQSDKGSIPDRFSAQQFSDYHSELNMSSLELGDSALYFCASSLTRPQETQYFGPGTRLLVL.

The CDR3 DNA sequence: TGCAGCGTTGTGGAGACTAGCGGCGATTACAATGAGCAGTTCTTC. Protein sequence: CSVVETSGDYNEQFF. The V gene is TRBV29-1, the J gene TRBJ2-1, with 9 bases aligning to TRBD2. The V segment lost 4 bases and the J segment 4 bases; nucleotides outside the gene matches: 8. CDR3 length equals 15 residues. CDR1 is SQVTM and CDR2 is ANQGSEA in the germline V gene.

The chain has TRBV28 and TRBJ2-1; D is uncertain. CDR3 length: 15 amino acids. The germline V and J ends were trimmed by 3 bases and 3 bases, with 12 bases remaining between them. Germline V lookup: CDR1 MDHEN, CDR2 SYDVKM. For the CDR3, the DNA is TGTGCCAGCAGTTTCGGCAGCCTACTCTACAATGAGCAGTTCTTC. Translating it yields CASSFGSLLYNEQFF.

The chain links TRBV4-2 to TRBJ1-1; TRBD1 matches 8 bases. This CDR3 region has 14 residues. Germline-derived CDR1 and CDR2 are LGHNA and YNFKEQ. J lost 0 bases, V lost 4 bases, and 1 base had no gene match. CDR3 in amino acids: CASSPDRVNTEAFF. As DNA, the CDR3 is TGTGCCAGCAGCCCGGACAGGGTGAACACTGAAGCTTTCTTT.

The V call is TRBV20-1, the J call TRBJ1-1; D gene unclear. Germline lookup yields CDR1 DFQATT and CDR2 SNEGSKA (reference sequence). This CDR3 has 12 amino acids. The CDR3, as DNA: TGCAGCGCTCAGGTTCAGGACACTGAAGCTTTCTTT. Translated, it gives CSAQVQDTEAFF.

This clonotype was counted a single time. V is TRBV5-1 and J is TRBJ1-1; D gene ambiguous. The germline V gene encodes CDR1 SGHRS and CDR2 YFSETQ. The CDR3 contains 12 residues. Trimming shortened V by 5 bases and J by 1 base, and 6 bases separated the two germline ends. CDR3 in DNA: TGCGCCAGCAGAGTCGCGAACACTGAAGCTTTCTTT. Translating gives CASRVANTEAFF.

The chain links TRBV20-1 to TRBJ1-3; D not certain. The CDR3 consists of 14 residues. Deletions cut 0 bases from V and 0 bases from J, with 6 bases between. CDR1 is DFQATT, CDR2 SNEGSKA, per germline (reference sequence). DNA of the CDR3: TGCAGTGCTAGAGAACAGATCTCTGGAAACACCATATATTTT. Protein sequence: CSAREQISGNTIYF.

The chain carries TRBV18 and TRBJ1-4; D might be TRBD1 (6 bases). CDR1 is KGHSH and CDR2 is LQKENI in the germline V gene. Deletions cut 3 bases from V and 5 bases from J, with 13 bases between. This CDR3 contains 15 residues. The CDR3 coding sequence is TGTGCCAGCTCACCCATGGGGGCCCAGAATGAAAAACTGTTTTTT. Protein sequence: CASSPMGAQNEKLFF.

The CDR3 DNA follows: TGTGCCAGCTCACCACCCAGCGGGAGCAACGCCTACGAGCAGTACTTC. Protein product: CASSPPSGSNAYEQYF. The rearrangement links TRBV18 to TRBJ2-7; 8 bases map to TRBD2. CDR3 length: 16 residues. Per germline, CDR1 KGHSH and CDR2 LQKENI. J was trimmed by 2 bases and V by 0 bases; bases with no gene match: 6.

This chain uses TRBV7-2 with TRBJ1-2; D is uncertain. CDR1 and CDR2 (germline): SGHTA, FQGNSA. With 0 bases removed from V and 5 bases from J, the gap between germline ends came to 13 bases. This CDR3 is 15 amino acids long. The CDR3 sequence: CASSLALRVGYGYTF. The CDR3 nucleotides are TGTGCCAGCAGCTTAGCCCTAAGGGTAGGGTATGGCTACACCTTC.

The CDR3 DNA reads TGTGCCAGCAGTGAGCGCAAAGGAAAACTGTTTTTT. This encodes CASSERKGKLFF. The rearrangement links TRBV2 to TRBJ1-4; D is unclear. Trimming shortened V by 3 bases and J by 10 bases, and 9 bases separated the two germline ends. The CDR3 spans 12 residues. CDR1 and CDR2 (germline): SNHLY, FYNNEI.

This clonotype was counted a few times. The rearrangement uses TRBV4-3 and TRBJ2-1, with D perhaps matching TRBD2 (6 bases). V lost 4 bases and J 0 bases, leaving 19 bases between the germline ends. Per germline, CDR1 LGHNA and CDR2 YSLEER. The length of the CDR3 is 18 residues. The CDR3 bases are TGCGCCAGCAGCCTCTCTAGGCGGGGTTCAGGCTCCTACAATGAGCAGTTCTTC. Translated: CASSLSRRGSGSYNEQFF.

The V gene is TRBV29-1, the J gene TRBJ2-5; possible D gene TRBD1, 6 bases. V was trimmed by 3 bases and J by 0 bases, leaving 8 bases between them. From germline, CDR1 is SQVTM and CDR2 ANQGSEA. This CDR3 region has 13 residues. The CDR3 bases are TGCAGCGTTGACAGGGGTAACCAAGAGACCCAGTACTTC. Protein product: CSVDRGNQETQYF. The complete variable domain, with remaining parts taken from reference TRBV29-1 and TRBJ2-5, reads SAVISQKPSRDICQRGTSLTIQCQVDSQVTMMFWYRQQPGQSLTLIATANQGSEATYESGFVIDKFPISRPNLTFSTLTVSNMSPEDSSIYLCSVDRGNQETQYFGPGTRLLVL.

The chain is built from TRBV5-1 and TRBJ2-1; D may be TRBD1 or TRBD2 (6 bases each). The ends were cut back, 4 bases at V and 0 bases at J, with 14 bases in the middle. The CDR3 covers 16 residues. Germline V gives CDR1 SGHRS, CDR2 YFSETQ. This CDR3 is CASSVGGSSSYNEQFF. The CDR3, as DNA: TGCGCCAGCAGCGTGGGGGGCTCGAGCTCCTACAATGAGCAGTTCTTC.

The sample holds a few counts of this clonotype. The chain combines TRBV18 with TRBJ2-5; 8 bases fit TRBD2. V dropped 2 bases and J dropped 5; count of bases not matched to a gene: 4. Germline assignment: CDR1 KGHSH and CDR2 LQKENI. This CDR3 region has 14 residues. The CDR3 loop is CASSPIPGGETQYF. CDR3 coding DNA: TGTGCCAGCTCACCAATTCCGGGAGGGGAGACCCAGTACTTC.

The chain is built from TRBV12-3 or TRBV12-4 and TRBJ1-5; no clear D. Between the trimmed V and J ends, which lost 6 bases and 0 bases, there was a span of 9 bases. The CDR3 runs to 14 residues. CDR3 protein: CASSLTRSNQPQHF. The CDR3 DNA reads as TGTGCCAGCAGCCTGACACGTAGCAATCAGCCCCAGCATTTT.

The V and J genes are TRBV2 and TRBJ2-4, with D unclear. This CDR3 spans 14 amino acids. V lost 2 bases and J lost 0, with 5 bases in between. The germline CDR1 and CDR2 sequences are SNHLY and FYNNEI. The CDR3 is CASSELLAKNIQYF. The CDR3 nucleotides are TGTGCCAGCAGTGAATTGCTAGCCAAAAACATTCAGTACTTC.

The CDR3 DNA reads TGTGCCAGCAGCATATCCTTCAGTGAGCAGTTCTTC. Amino acid sequence: CASSISFSEQFF. J is TRBJ2-1 and V is TRBV11-1; D not resolved. Germline V gene data show CDR1 as SGHAT and CDR2 as FQDESV (reference sequence). The CDR3 is made up of 12 amino acids. V lost 5 bases, J lost 9 bases, and 11 bases lay in between.

This chain joins TRBV7-2 and TRBJ1-1; D is possibly TRBD1 (5 bases). With 6 bases removed from V and 1 base from J, the gap between germline ends came to 9 bases. This CDR3 is 13 amino acids long. Germline assignment: CDR1 SGHTA and CDR2 FQGNSA. The CDR3 loop reads CASRLGQNTEAFF. CDR3 DNA: TGTGCCAGCAGACTAGGACAGAACACTGAAGCTTTCTTT.

The V gene is TRBV29-1, the J gene TRBJ2-7; 10 positions agree with TRBD2. Germline-derived CDR1 and CDR2 are SQVTM and ANQGSEA. V shed 6 bases and J 2 bases; nucleotides not matched to a gene: 7. CDR3 length equals 14 residues. For the CDR3, the DNA is TGCAGCGTCGTTAGCGGGAGGAACCCCTACGAGCAGTACTTC. This gives the protein CSVVSGRNPYEQYF.

The genes are TRBV11-2 and TRBJ2-2, with 7 bases lining up with TRBD1. With 1 base clipped from V and 5 bases from J, the junction kept 10 bases outside the gene matches. The germline V gene has CDR1 SGHAT and CDR2 FQNNGV. The CDR3 runs to 17 residues. The CDR3 bases are TGTGCCAGCAGCTTAGTAGGGGGCAGGGGTCGGACCGGGGAGCTGTTTTTT. Translated: CASSLVGGRGRTGELFF.

The gene calls are TRBV19 and TRBJ1-5; no reliable D call. Trimming stripped 2 bases from V and 11 bases from J, with 16 bases between. Germline loops: CDR1 LNHDA, CDR2 SQIVND (reference sequence). This CDR3 spans 14 amino acids. CDR3 region: CASSIWLGLESQHF. CDR3 DNA sequence: TGTGCCAGTAGTATATGGCTGGGATTGGAGTCCCAGCATTTT.